This TCR beta chain was observed in a study of T cell repertoires in aging, cancer and after chemotherapy. TCR beta rearrangements were amplified from peripheral blood genomic DNA. Germline trimming cut 3 bases from V and 7 bases from J; bases unmatched to any gene: 5. The germline CDR1 and CDR2 sequences are KGHSH and LQKENI. This CDR3 is built from 14 residues. Multiplex touch-down PCR with TRB-A/B primers amplified rearranged V-D-J TRB sequences. Using its own MiXCR run on the multiplex PCR reads, TCRdb lists one record per CDR3 protein. Of over 4,000 distinct CDR3 sequences in the sample, around 29% were seen once.

This chain joins TRBV18 and TRBJ1-5, with TRBD1 identical over 8 bases. The TCR was taken from a human donor with a solid tumor. The sequenced material came from blood. The CDR3 spells CASSPQQGEQPQHF. The CDR3 DNA reads TGTGCCAGCTCACCCCAACAGGGGGAACAGCCCCAGCATTTT.